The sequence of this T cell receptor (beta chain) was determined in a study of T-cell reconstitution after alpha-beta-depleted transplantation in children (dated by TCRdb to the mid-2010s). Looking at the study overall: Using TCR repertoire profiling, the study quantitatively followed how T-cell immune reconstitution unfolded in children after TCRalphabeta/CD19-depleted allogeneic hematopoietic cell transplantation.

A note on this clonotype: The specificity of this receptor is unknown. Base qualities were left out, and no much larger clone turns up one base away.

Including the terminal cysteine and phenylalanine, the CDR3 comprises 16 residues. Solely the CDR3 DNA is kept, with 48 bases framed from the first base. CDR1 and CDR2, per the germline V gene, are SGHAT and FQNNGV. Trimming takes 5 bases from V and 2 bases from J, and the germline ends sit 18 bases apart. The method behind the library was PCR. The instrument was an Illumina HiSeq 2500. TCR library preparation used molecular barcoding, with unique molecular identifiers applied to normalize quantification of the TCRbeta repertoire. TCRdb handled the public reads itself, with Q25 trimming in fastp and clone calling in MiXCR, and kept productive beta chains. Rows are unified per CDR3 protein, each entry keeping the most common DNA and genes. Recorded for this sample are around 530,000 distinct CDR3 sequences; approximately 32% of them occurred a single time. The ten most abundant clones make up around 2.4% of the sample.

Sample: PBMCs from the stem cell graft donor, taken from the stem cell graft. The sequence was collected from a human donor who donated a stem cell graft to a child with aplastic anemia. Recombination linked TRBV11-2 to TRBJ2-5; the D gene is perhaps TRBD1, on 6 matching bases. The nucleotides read TGTGCCAGCAGCCGTAGACTCGGACAGAAACAAGAGACCCAGTACTTC. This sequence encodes CASSRRLGQKQETQYF.